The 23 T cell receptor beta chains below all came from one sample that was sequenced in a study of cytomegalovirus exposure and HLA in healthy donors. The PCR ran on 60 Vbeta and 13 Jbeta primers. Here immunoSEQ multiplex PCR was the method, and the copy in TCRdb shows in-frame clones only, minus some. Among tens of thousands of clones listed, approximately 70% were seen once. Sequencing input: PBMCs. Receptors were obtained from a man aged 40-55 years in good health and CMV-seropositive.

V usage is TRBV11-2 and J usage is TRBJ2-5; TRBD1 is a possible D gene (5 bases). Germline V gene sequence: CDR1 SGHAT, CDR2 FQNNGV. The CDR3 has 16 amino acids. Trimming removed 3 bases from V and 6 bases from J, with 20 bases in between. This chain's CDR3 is CASSLWAETGGKTQYF. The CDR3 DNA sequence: TGTGCCAGCAGCTTGTGGGCAGAAACAGGTGGCAAGACCCAGTACTTC.

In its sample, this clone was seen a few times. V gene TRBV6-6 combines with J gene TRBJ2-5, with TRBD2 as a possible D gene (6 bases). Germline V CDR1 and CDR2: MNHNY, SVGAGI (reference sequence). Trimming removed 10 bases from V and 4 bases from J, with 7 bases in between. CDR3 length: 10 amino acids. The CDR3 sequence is CATGGETQYF. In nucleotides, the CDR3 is TGTGCCACCGGGGGAGAGACCCAGTACTTC.

DNA of the CDR3: TGTGCCAGCAGCTTAGAGGCGGGTACTGAAGCTTTCTTT. It encodes CASSLEAGTEAFF. The gene calls are TRBV11-2 and TRBJ1-1; D is unresolved. Germline V gene data show CDR1 as SGHAT and CDR2 as FQNNGV. This CDR3 contains 13 residues. Trimming pared 0 bases from V and 5 bases from J, leaving 7 bases between.

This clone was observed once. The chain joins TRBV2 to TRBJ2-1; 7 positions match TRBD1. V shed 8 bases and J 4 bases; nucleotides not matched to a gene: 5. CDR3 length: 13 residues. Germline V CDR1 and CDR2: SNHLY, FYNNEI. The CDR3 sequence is CASWTGQYNEQFF. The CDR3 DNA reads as TGTGCCAGCTGGACAGGTCAGTACAATGAGCAGTTCTTC.

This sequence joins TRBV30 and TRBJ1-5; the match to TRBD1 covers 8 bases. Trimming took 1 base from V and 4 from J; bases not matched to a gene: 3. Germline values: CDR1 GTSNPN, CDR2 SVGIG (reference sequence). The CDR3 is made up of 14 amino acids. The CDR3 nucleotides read TGTGCCTGGAGTGCGGGACAGGCAAATCAGCCCCAGCATTTT. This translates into CAWSAGQANQPQHF.

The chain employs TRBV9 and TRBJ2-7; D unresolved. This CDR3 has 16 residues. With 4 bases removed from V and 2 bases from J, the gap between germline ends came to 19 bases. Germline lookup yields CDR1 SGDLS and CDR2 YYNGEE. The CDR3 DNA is TGTGCCAGCAGCCCGGCTTCACAGAACCCAGCCTACGAGCAGTACTTC. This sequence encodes CASSPASQNPAYEQYF.

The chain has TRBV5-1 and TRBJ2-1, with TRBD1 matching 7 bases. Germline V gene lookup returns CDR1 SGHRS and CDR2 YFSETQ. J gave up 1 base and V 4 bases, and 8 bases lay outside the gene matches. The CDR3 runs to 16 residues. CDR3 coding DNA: TGCGCCAGCAGCGTCGAGGGGGCAGCGTCCTACAATGAGCAGTTCTTC. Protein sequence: CASSVEGAASYNEQFF.

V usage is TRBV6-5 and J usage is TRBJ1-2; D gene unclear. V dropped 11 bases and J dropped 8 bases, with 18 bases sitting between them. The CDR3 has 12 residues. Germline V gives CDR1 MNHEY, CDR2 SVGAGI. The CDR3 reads CAGFSLSKGYTF. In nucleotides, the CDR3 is TGTGCCGGTTTCTCTTTGAGCAAAGGCTACACCTTC.

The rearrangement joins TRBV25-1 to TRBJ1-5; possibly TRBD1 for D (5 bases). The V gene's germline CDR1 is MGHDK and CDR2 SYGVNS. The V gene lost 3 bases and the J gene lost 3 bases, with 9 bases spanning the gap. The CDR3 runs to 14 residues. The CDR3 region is CASSDRVNNQPQHF. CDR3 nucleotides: TGTGCCAGCAGTGACAGGGTTAACAATCAGCCCCAGCATTTT.

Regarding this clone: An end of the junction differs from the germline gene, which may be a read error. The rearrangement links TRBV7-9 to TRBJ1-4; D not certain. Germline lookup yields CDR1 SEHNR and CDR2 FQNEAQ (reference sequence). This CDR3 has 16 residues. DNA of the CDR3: TGTTCCAGCAGCTTAAATATCGCGGAAAGCGGCGAAAAACTGTTTTTT. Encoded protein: CSSSLNIAESGEKLFF.

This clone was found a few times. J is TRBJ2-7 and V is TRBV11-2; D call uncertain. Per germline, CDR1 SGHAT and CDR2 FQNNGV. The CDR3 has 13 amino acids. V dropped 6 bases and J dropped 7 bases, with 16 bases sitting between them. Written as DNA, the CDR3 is TGTGCCAGCAGTCCGGCCCCAACGCGGGAGCAGTACTTC. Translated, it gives CASSPAPTREQYF.

The CDR3 loop is CASSSGTSGRSSRGSYEQYF. DNA of the CDR3: TGTGCCAGCTCATCCGGGACTAGCGGGAGGTCGTCCCGGGGCTCCTACGAGCAGTACTTC. The chain combines TRBV18 with TRBJ2-7; 15 bases match TRBD2. This CDR3 is 20 amino acids long. Germline CDR1 KGHSH, CDR2 LQKENI. J was trimmed by 0 bases and V by 5 bases; bases with no gene match: 14.

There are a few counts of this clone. CDR3: CASSLVLGTSGGKEQFF. CDR3 coding DNA: TGCGCCAGCAGCCTCGTGCTAGGGACTAGCGGGGGAAAGGAGCAGTTCTTC. V gene TRBV4-3 combines with J gene TRBJ2-1, with 14 bases matching TRBD2. V lost 4 bases to trimming and J lost 10 bases; unmatched junction nucleotides: 12. Per germline, CDR1 LGHNA and CDR2 YSLEER. CDR3 size: 17 residues.

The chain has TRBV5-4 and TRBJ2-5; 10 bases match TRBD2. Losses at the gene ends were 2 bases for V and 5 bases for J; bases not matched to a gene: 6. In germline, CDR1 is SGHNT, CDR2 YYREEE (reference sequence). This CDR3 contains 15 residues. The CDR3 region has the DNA TGTGCCAGCAGCTTACCTAGCGGGGGTAGGGAGACCCAGTACTTC. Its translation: CASSLPSGGRETQYF.

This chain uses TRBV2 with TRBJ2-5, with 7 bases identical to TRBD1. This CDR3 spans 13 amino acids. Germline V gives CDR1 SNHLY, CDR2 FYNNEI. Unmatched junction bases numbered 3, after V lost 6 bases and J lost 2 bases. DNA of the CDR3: TGTGCCAGCAGAGCCAGGGGGCAAGAGACCCAGTACTTC. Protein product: CASRARGQETQYF.

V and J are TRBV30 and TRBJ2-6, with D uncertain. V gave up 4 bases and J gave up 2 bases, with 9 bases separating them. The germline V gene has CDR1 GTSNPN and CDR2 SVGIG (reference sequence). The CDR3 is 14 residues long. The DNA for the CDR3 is TGTGCCTGGATTCGAACGGCTGGGGCCAACGTCCTGACTTTC. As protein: CAWIRTAGANVLTF.

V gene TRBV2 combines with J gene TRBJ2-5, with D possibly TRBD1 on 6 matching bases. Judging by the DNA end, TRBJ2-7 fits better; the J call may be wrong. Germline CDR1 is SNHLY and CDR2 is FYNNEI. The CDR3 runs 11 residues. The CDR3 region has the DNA TGTGCCAGCGACAGGTACTACGAGCAGTACTTC. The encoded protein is CASDRYYEQYF.

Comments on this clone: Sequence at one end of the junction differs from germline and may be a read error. This CDR3 is CASSPGTRRETQYF. CDR3 nucleotide sequence: TGTGCTAGCAGTCCCGGGACTAGGAGAGAGACCCAGTACTTC. This sequence joins TRBV7-7 and TRBJ2-5, with 8 bases identical to TRBD2. The CDR3 sequence is 14 residues long. CDR1 and CDR2 from the germline V gene are SSHAT and FNYEAQ (reference sequence).

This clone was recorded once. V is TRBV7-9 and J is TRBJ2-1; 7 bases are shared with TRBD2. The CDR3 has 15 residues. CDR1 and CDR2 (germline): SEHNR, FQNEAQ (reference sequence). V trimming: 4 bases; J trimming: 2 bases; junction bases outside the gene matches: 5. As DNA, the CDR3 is TGTGCCAGCAGCTCCCCCGGGACTACCTACAATGAGCAGTTCTTC. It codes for CASSSPGTTYNEQFF.

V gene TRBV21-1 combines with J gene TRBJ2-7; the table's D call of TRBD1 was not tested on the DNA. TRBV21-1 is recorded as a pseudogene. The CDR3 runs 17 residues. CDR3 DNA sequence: TGTGCCAGCAGCAAAGGGGTCGTACAGGGCCCTCTTATCGAGCAGTACTTC. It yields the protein CASSKGVVQGPLIEQYF.

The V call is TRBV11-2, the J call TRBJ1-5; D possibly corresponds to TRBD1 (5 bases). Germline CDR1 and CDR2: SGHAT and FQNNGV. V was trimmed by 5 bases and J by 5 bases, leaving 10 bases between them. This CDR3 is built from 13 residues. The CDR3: CASSNGGDQPQHF. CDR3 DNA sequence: TGTGCCAGCAGCAATGGGGGGGATCAGCCCCAGCATTTT. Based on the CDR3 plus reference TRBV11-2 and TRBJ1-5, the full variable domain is EAGVAQSPRYKIIEKRQSVAFWCNPISGHATLYWYQQILGQGPKLLIQFQNNGVVDDSQLPKDRFSAERLKGVDSTLKIQPAKLEDSAVYLCASSNGGDQPQHFGDGTRLSIL.

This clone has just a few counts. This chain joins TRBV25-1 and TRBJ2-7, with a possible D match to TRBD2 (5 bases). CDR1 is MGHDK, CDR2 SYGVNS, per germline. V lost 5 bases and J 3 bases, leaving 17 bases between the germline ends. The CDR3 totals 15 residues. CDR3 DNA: TGTGCCAGCAGTCGAGACGCCGTAGGGAGCTACGAGCAGTACTTC. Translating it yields CASSRDAVGSYEQYF.

Here the CDR3 reads CASSYYGTGNQETQYF. CDR3 coding DNA: TGTGCCAGCAGTTATTACGGGACAGGGAACCAAGAGACCCAGTACTTC. This chain connects TRBV6-5 to TRBJ2-5, with 9 nucleotides matching TRBD1. CDR1 and CDR2 (germline): MNHEY, SVGAGI. The CDR3 extends over 16 amino acids. V lost 3 bases and J lost 0; bases outside the gene matches: 5.